Below, one T cell receptor (beta chain) is given with its context. The sample belongs to a study of blood T cell repertoires in COVID-19. The CDR3 has 19 amino acids. The germline V gene has CDR1 LNHDA and CDR2 SQIVND (reference sequence). The junction had 17 bases not matched to a gene; V was cut back by 5 bases and J by 2 bases. In the original workflow: Reference gene primer amplification gave nucleated cell count estimates. Clones were read by immunoSEQ multiplex PCR, and TCRdb kept only the in-frame ones, dropping some. From that table come the V and J calls and clone size; the DNA was used to work out D and trimming. The sample records over 150,000 clones, roughly four fifths being singletons.

The sequencing input was peripheral blood. The chain links TRBV19 to TRBJ1-5; TRBD1 agrees at 8 bases. This TCR was recovered from a woman aged 80 or over with COVID-19, enrolled during active disease. The CDR3 bases are TGTGCCAGTAGTGCCCGGACAGGGAGGGTAGCGAGGGGCAATCAGCCCCAGCATTTT. Its protein is CASSARTGRVARGNQPQHF. Variable domain in full (rest from reference TRBV19 and TRBJ1-5): DGGITQSPKYLFRKEGQNVTLSCEQNLNHDAMYWYRQDPGQGLRLIYYSQIVNDFQKGDIAEGYSVSREKKESFPLTVTSAQKNPTAFYLCASSARTGRVARGNQPQHFGDGTRLSIL.